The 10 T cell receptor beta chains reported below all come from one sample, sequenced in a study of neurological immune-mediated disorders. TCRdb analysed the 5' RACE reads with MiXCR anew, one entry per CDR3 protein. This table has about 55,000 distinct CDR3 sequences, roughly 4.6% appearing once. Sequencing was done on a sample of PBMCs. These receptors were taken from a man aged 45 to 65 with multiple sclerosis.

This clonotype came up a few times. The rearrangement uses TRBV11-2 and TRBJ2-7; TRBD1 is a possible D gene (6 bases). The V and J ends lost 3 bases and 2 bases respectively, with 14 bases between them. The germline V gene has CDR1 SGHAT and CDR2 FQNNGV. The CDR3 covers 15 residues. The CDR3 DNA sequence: TGTGCCAGCAGCTTCGGACCGGACAGAACCTACGAGCAGTACTTC. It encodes CASSFGPDRTYEQYF.

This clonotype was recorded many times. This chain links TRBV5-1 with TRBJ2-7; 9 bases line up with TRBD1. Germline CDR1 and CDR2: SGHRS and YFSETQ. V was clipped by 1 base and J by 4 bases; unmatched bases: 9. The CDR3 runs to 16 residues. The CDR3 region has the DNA TGCGCCAGCAGCTTGTACTCCCACAGGGGGCTATACGAGCAGTACTTC. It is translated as CASSLYSHRGLYEQYF. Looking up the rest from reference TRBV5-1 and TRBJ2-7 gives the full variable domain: KAGVTQTPRYLIKTRGQQVTLSCSPISGHRSVSWYQQTPGQGLQFLFEYFSETQRNKGNFPGRFSGRQFSNSRSEMNVSTLELGDSALYLCASSLYSHRGLYEQYFGPGTRLTVT.

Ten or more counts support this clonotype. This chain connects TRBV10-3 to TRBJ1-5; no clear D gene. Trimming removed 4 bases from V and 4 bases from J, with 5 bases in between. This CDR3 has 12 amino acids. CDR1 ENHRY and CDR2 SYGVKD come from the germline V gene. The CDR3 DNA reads TGTGCCATCAGTGGACGGAATCAGCCCCAGCATTTT. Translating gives CAISGRNQPQHF.

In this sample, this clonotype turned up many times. DNA of the CDR3: TGCGCCAGCAGCTTGGGGACAGGGGGTTTCAAGACCCAGTACTTC. Residues: CASSLGTGGFKTQYF. The rearrangement uses TRBV5-1 and TRBJ2-5, with TRBD1 matching 10 bases. V trimming: 0 bases; J trimming: 6 bases; junction bases outside the gene matches: 5. Germline V gene lookup returns CDR1 SGHRS and CDR2 YFSETQ. This CDR3 is built from 15 residues.

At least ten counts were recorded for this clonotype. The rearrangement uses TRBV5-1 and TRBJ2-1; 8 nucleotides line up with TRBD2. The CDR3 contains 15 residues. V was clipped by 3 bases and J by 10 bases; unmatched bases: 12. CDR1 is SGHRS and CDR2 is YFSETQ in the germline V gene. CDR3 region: CASSSWTVGTREQFF. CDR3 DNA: TGCGCCAGCAGCTCCTGGACCGTCGGGACTAGGGAGCAGTTCTTC. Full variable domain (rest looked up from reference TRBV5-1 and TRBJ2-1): KAGVTQTPRYLIKTRGQQVTLSCSPISGHRSVSWYQQTPGQGLQFLFEYFSETQRNKGNFPGRFSGRQFSNSRSEMNVSTLELGDSALYLCASSSWTVGTREQFFGPGTRLTVL.

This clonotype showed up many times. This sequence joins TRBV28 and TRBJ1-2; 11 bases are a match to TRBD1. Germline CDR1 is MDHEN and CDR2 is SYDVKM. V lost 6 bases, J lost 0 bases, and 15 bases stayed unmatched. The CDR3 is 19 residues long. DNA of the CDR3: TGTGCCAGCAGAACCTCCCCCGGGACAGGGGGGGGGTCTAACTATGGCTACACCTTC. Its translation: CASRTSPGTGGGSNYGYTF.

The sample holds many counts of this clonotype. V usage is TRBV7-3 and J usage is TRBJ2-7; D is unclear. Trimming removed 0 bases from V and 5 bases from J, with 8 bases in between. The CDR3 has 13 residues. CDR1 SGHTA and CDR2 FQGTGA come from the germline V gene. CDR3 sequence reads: CASSLTPQDEQYF. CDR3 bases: TGTGCCAGCAGCTTAACGCCACAAGACGAGCAGTACTTC.

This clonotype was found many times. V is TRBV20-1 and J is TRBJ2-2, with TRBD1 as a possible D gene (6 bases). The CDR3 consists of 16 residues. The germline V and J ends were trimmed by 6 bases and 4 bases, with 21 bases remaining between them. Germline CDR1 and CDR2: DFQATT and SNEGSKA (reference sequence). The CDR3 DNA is TGCAGTGCCGGGACACGAATCATGGGTACCACCGGGGAGCTGTTTTTT. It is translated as CSAGTRIMGTTGELFF.

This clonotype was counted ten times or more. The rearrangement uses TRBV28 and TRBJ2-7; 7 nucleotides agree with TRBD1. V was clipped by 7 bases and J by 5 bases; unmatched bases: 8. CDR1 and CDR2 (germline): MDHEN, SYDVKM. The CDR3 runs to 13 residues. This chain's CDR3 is CASKRRQGNEQYF. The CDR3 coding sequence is TGTGCCAGCAAAAGGCGACAGGGAAACGAGCAGTACTTC.

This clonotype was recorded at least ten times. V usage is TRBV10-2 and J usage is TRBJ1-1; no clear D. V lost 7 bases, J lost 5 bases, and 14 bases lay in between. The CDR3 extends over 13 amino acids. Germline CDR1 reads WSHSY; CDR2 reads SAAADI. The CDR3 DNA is TGCGCCAGCATGAACAGCGGTCGGACTGAAGCTTTCTTT. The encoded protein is CASMNSGRTEAFF.